This T cell receptor beta chain stems from a study of blood T cell repertoires in COVID-19. Study-wide background: COVID-19 samples from acute and convalescent phases originated in the United States, Italy and Spain. In each case, the material was cDNA or gDNA derived from T cells, B-cell-depleted T cells, or PBMCs.

With 4 bases removed from V and 5 bases from J, the gap between germline ends came to 11 bases. Germline CDR1 is ENHRY and CDR2 is SYGVKD. The CDR3 extends over 13 amino acids. Authors' methods: For nucleated cells, counts were estimated from reference gene primer amplification. TCRdb's copy holds only in-frame clones and misses some; the assay was immunoSEQ multiplex PCR. V, J and clone size derive from that table, while D and trimming were established from the DNA sequence. Of about 250,000 clones in the sample, 88% were seen once. The chain couples TRBV10-3 to TRBJ2-5; no firm D call. The clonotype originates from a man older than 75 with acute or convalescent COVID-19. The sample was peripheral blood. CDR3 bases: TGTGCCATCAGTGCCGAGGCTAGGGAGACCCAGTACTTC. The encoded protein is CAISAEARETQYF.